This T cell receptor (beta chain) was identified during a study of CD8 T cells in ankylosing spondylitis. Study-wide results and caveats: Several of the motif variants were reported before in synovial fluid and blood from reactive arthritis. In ankylosing spondylitis blood, a motif of 7 to 9 highly homologous TCR beta variants appeared characteristic.

A note on this clonotype: Its cognate antigen is unknown.

The TCR beta libraries were generated through quantitative 5'-RACE incorporating molecular barcodes. Using its own MiXCR run on the 5' RACE reads, TCRdb lists one record per CDR3 protein. The top ten clones hold about an eighth of a sample with around 340,000 distinct CDR3 sequences, roughly 22% of them seen once. The germline V gene has CDR1 MNHNS and CDR2 SASEGT. V lost 3 bases to trimming and J lost 9 bases; unmatched junction nucleotides: 9. CDR3 length: 15 residues. Material for sequencing was blood, either unsorted or a sorted T cell fraction (not recorded which). This chain connects TRBV6-1 to TRBJ1-4; 8 positions match TRBD1. This receptor was taken from a male donor with ankylosing spondylitis or in good health (not recorded which). CDR3 DNA: TGTGCCAGCAGTGAGACAGGGGAGGGAGAGAAAAAACTGTTTTTT. It specifies CASSETGEGEKKLFF.